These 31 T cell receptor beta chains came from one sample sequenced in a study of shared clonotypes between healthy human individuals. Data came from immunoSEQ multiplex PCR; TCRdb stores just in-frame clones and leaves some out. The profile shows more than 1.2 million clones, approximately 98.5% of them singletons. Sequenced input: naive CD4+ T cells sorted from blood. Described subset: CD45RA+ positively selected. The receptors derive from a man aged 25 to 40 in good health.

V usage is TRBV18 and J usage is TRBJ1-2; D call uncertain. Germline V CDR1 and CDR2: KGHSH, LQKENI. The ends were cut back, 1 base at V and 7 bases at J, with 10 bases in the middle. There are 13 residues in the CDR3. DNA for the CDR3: TGTGCCAGCTCACCACGCGCTAGGGCTGGCTACACCTTC. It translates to CASSPRARAGYTF.

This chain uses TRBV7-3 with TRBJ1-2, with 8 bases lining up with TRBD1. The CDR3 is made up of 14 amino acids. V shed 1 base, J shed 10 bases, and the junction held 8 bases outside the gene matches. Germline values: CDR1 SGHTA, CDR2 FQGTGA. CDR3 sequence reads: CASSLIGRGPDYTF. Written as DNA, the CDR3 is TGTGCCAGCAGCTTAATTGGCAGGGGGCCCGACTACACCTTC.

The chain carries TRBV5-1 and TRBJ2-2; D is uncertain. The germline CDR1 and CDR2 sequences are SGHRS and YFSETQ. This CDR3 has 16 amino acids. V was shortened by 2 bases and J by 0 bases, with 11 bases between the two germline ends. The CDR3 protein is CASSFGPGTNTGELFF. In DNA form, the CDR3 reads TGCGCCAGCAGCTTTGGTCCAGGAACGAACACCGGGGAGCTGTTTTTT. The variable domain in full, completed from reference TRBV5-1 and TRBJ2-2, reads KAGVTQTPRYLIKTRGQQVTLSCSPISGHRSVSWYQQTPGQGLQFLFEYFSETQRNKGNFPGRFSGRQFSNSRSEMNVSTLELGDSALYLCASSFGPGTNTGELFFGEGSRLTVL.

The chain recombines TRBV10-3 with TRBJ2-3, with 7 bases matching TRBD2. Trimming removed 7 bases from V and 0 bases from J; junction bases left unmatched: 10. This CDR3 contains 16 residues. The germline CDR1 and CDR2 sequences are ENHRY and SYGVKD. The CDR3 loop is CAIMGGTRTSTDTQYF. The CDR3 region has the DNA TGTGCCATCATGGGGGGGACCCGAACTAGCACAGATACGCAGTATTTT.

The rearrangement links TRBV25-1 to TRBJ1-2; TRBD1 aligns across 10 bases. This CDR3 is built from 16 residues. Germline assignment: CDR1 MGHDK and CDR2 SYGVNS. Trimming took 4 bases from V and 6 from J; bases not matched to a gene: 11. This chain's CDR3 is CASSAPRDRGLDGYTF. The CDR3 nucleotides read TGTGCCAGCAGTGCCCCCCGGGACAGGGGTTTGGATGGCTACACCTTC.

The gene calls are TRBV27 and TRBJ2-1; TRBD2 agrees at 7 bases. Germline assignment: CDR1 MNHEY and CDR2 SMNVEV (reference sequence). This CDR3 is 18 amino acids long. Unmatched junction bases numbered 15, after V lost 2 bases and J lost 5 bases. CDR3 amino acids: CASSLRRWEGNKNNEQFF. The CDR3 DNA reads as TGTGCCAGCAGTTTACGGCGGTGGGAGGGAAATAAAAACAATGAGCAGTTCTTC.

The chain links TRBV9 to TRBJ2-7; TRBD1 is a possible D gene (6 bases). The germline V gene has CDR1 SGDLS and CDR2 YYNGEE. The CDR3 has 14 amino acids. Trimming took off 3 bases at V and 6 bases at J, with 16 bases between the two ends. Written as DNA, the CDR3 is TGTGCCAGCAGCGCCCTAATGGGGGCCGGCGAGCAGTACTTC. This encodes CASSALMGAGEQYF.

CDR3 protein: CASSIPRPSYTDNEQFF. CDR3 nucleotides: TGTGCCAGTAGTATCCCCCGTCCGAGCTACACAGACAATGAGCAGTTCTTC. The V and J genes are TRBV19 and TRBJ2-1; unclear D gene. Trimming removed 3 bases at V and 5 bases at J, with 20 bases between. Per the germline V gene, CDR1 is LNHDA and CDR2 is SQIVND (reference sequence). CDR3 size: 17 residues.

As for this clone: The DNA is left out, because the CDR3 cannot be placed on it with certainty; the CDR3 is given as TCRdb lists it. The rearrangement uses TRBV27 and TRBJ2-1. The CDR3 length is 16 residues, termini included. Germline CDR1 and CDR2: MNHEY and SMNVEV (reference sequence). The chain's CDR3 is CASSTSGRFLRDEQFF.

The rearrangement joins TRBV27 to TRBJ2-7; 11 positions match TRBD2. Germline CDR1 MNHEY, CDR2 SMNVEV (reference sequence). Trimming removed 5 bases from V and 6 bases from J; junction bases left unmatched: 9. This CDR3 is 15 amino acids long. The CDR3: CASSRTSGRGGEQYF. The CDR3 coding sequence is TGTGCCAGCAGTCGAACTAGCGGGAGAGGGGGCGAGCAGTACTTC.

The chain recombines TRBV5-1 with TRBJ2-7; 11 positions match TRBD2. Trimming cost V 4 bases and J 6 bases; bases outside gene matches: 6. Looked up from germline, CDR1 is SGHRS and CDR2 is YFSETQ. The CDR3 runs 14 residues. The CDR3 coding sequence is TGCGCCAGCAGCCAACTAGCGGGAGTTGTCGAGCAGTACTTC. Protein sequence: CASSQLAGVVEQYF.

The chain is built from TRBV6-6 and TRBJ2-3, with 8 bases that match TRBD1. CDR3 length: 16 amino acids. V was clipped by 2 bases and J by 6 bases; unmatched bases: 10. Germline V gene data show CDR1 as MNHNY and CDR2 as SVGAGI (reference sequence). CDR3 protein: CASSYDRTGPGDTQYF. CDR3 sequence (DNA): TGTGCCAGCAGTTACGACAGGACAGGGCCCGGGGATACGCAGTATTTT.

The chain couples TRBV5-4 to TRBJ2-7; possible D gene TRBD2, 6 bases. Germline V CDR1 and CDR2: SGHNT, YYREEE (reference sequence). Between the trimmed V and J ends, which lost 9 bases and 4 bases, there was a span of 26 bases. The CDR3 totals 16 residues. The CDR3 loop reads CATRATRSGDGYEQYF. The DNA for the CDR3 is TGTGCCACACGAGCCACGAGGTCGGGGGATGGGTACGAGCAGTACTTC.

The CDR3: CAISETAGRVSTDTQYF. In DNA, the CDR3 is TGTGCCATCAGTGAGACCGCGGGTAGGGTGAGCACAGATACGCAGTATTTT. The V gene is TRBV10-3, the J gene TRBJ2-3; D perhaps matches TRBD2 (5 bases). V shed 2 bases and J shed 0 bases, with 15 bases lying between them. The CDR3 runs to 17 residues. Germline CDR1 is ENHRY and CDR2 is SYGVKD.

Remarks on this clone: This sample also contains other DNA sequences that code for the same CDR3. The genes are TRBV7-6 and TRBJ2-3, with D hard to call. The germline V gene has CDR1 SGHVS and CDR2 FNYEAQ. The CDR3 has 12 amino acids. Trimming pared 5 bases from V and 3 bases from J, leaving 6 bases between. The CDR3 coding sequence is TGTGCCAGCAGCCTTTGGACAGATACGCAGTATTTT. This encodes CASSLWTDTQYF.

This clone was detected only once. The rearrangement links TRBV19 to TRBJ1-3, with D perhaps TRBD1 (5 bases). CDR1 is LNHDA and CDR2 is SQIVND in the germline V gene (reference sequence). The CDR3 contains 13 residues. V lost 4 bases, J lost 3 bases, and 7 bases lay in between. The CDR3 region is CASSSRGGNTIYF. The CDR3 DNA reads TGTGCCAGTAGTAGTAGGGGTGGAAACACCATATATTTT.

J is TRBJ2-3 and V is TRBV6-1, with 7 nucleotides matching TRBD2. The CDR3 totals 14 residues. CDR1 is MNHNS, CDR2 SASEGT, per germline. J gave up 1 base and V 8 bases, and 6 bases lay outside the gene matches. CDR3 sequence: CASQRGKRTDTQYF. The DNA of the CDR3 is TGTGCCAGCCAGCGGGGAAAACGCACAGATACGCAGTATTTT.

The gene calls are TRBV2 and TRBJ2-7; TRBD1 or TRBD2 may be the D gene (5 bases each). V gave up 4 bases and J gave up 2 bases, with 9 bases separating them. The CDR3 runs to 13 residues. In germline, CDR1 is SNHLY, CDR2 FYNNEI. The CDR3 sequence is CASSVGDPYEQYF. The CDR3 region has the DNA TGTGCCAGCAGTGTAGGGGACCCCTACGAGCAGTACTTC.

Written as DNA, the CDR3 is TGTGCCAGTAGTATTCGGGGGGGCATGAACACTGAAGCTTTCTTT. Translated: CASSIRGGMNTEAFF. The chain carries TRBV19 and TRBJ1-1; D perhaps matches TRBD1 (6 bases). Germline CDR1 and CDR2: LNHDA and SQIVND (reference sequence). The CDR3 spans 15 residues. V lost 3 bases and J lost 0, with 11 bases in between.

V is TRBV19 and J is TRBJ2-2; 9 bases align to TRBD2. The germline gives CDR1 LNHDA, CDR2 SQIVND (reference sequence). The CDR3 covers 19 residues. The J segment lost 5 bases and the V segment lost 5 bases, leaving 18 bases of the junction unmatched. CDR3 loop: CASSPPRSGLAGRTGELFF. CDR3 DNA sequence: TGTGCCAGTAGTCCCCCGAGGAGTGGGCTAGCGGGAAGAACCGGGGAGCTGTTTTTT.

The CDR3 DNA reads TGTGCCATCAGGGAGAGCGGGCTCTCCTACAATGAGCAGTTCTTC. This translates into CAIRESGLSYNEQFF. The chain links TRBV10-3 to TRBJ2-1, with a tentative D call TRBD2 (6 bases). From germline, CDR1 is ENHRY and CDR2 SYGVKD. V dropped 6 bases and J dropped 0 bases, with 12 bases sitting between them. The CDR3 is 15 amino acids.

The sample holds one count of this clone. CDR3 in DNA: TGTGCCAGCAGTCTACTGGGGGAAAAACTGTTTTTT. Translation: CASSLLGEKLFF. The rearrangement links TRBV27 to TRBJ1-4; D unresolved. This CDR3 spans 12 amino acids. V shed 5 bases and J shed 8 bases, with 9 bases lying between them. Germline V gene sequence: CDR1 MNHEY, CDR2 SMNVEV (reference sequence).

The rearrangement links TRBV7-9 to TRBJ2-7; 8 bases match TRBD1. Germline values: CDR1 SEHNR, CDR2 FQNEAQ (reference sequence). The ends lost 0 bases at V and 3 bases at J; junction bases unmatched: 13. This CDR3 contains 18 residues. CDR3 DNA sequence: TGTGCCAGCAGCTTAGCGGTAACCGGACAGGGACGGATCTACGAGCAGTACTTC. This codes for CASSLAVTGQGRIYEQYF.

The CDR3 DNA reads TGTGCCAGCAGCTTACTTTGGACTAGCCCACAAGAGACCCAGTACTTC. Its translation: CASSLLWTSPQETQYF. The V gene is TRBV13, the J gene TRBJ2-5; the match to TRBD2 covers 8 bases. The CDR3 loop spans 16 amino acids. Trimming removed 2 bases from V and 2 bases from J; junction bases left unmatched: 7. CDR1 and CDR2 from the germline V gene are PRHDT and FYEKMQ (reference sequence).

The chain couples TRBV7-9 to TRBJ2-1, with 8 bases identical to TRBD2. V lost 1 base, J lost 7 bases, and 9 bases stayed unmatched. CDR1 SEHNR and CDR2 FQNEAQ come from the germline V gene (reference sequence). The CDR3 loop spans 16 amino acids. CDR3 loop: CASSLVAGGPLNEQFF. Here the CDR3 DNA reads TGTGCCAGCAGCTTAGTCGCGGGAGGCCCTTTGAATGAGCAGTTCTTC.

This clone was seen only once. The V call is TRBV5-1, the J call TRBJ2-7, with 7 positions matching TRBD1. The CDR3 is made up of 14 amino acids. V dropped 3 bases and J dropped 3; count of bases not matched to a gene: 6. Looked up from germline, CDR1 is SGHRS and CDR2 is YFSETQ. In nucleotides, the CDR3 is TGCGCCAGCAGCTCTCCGGGACAGCTCTACGAGCAGTACTTC. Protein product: CASSSPGQLYEQYF.

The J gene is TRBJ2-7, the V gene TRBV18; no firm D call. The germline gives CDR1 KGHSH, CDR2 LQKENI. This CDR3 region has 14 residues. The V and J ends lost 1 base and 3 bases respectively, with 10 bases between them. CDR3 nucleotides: TGTGCCAGCTCACCACTAGCCGTCAACTACGAGCAGTACTTC. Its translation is CASSPLAVNYEQYF.

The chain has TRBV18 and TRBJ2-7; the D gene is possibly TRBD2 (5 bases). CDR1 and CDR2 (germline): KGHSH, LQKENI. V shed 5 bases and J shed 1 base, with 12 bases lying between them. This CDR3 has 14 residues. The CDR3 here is CASSTGVPSYEQYF. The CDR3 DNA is TGTGCCAGCTCAACCGGGGTACCATCCTACGAGCAGTACTTC.

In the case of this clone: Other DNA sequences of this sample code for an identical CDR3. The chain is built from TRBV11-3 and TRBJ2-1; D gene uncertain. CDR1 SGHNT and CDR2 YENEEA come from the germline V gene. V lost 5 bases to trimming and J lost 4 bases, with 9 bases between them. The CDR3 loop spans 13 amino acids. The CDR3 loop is CASSPGPYNEQFF. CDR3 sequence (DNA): TGTGCCAGCAGCCCGGGCCCTTACAATGAGCAGTTCTTC.

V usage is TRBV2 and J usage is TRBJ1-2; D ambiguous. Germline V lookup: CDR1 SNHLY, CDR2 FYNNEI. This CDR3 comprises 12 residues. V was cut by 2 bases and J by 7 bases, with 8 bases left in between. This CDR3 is CASSEIWGGYTF. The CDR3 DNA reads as TGTGCCAGCAGTGAAATTTGGGGTGGCTACACCTTC.

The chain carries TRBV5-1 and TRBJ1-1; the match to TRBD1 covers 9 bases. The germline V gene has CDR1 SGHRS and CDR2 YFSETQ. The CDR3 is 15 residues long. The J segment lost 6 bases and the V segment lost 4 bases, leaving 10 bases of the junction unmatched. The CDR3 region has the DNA TGCGCCAGCAGCACACAGGGGGCGGGGAAAGCTGAAGCTTTCTTT. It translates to CASSTQGAGKAEAFF.